This paragraph covers one TCR beta chain sequence. It lacks a known antigen. No per-base quality is available; no much larger clone lies one base away. The source of the sample is a study of early T cells in non-severe SARS-CoV-2 infection (dated by TCRdb to the early 2020s). With regard to the full study: TCR sequencing used bulk RNA from unsorted whole blood, so alpha and beta chains could not be paired. Results the study describes overall, beyond this receptor: VDJdb matching was skewed toward anti-spike CD8 responses and likely underestimated virus-specific expansions by missing private and CD4 specificities.

The V end loses 2 bases and the J end loses 0 bases, and a stretch of 9 bases separates them. CDR1 and CDR2 are read off the germline V gene as SGHRS and YFSETQ. The CDR3, cysteine through phenylalanine, is 15 amino acids long. The DNA shown is the 45-base CDR3, in frame from base 1. A case-control design nested within a healthcare worker cohort in London, UK, was used, with weekly nasopharyngeal swab PCR tests and blood sampling performed. Healthcare workers were recruited during the week of the UK lockdown, between 23 and 31 March 2020, and followed weekly for up to about 15 weeks. The library was made by 5' RACE. The sequencing machine was a NextSeq 500. To correct for sequencing error and PCR bias, the TCR library protocol tagged individual cDNA molecules with unique molecular identifiers. Both TCR alpha and beta chains were sequenced, and tight co-correlation was observed between alpha and beta sequence abundances in each sample. Per the original workflow: V gene, J gene and CDR3 annotation of TCR sequences was performed with Decombinator V4. Expanded TCRs were defined as changing significantly between any two time points under a Poisson model with p below 0.0001. Abundances of TCRs were expressed as counts per million after normalisation to the total number of TCRs sequenced in each sample. MAIT TCRs were defined by TRAV1-2 paired with TRAJ12, TRAJ20 or TRAJ33, and iNKT TCRs by TRAV10 paired with TRAJ18. VDJdb, accessed 1 November 2021, was searched for CMV, EBV and SARS-CoV-2 annotated TCRs, with TCRs annotated for multiple antigens excluded. TCRdb's own reprocessing of the public reads used fastp at Q25 and MiXCR and kept productive beta chains. Rows matching on CDR3 protein sequence are summarized as one entry with the most common DNA and genes. The V and J calls and clone size are TCRdb's, not the authors'. The sample data list 50,000 to 60,000 distinct CDR3 sequences, and 9.5% to 12% of these were observed just once. The ten most abundant clones make up approximately 13% of the sample.

The sample comprised whole blood. The sequence was obtained from an adult who was a healthcare worker with PCR-confirmed SARS-CoV-2 infection or an uninfected control (not recorded which). The rearrangement joined TRBV5-1 to TRBJ2-1; TRBD2 is a possible D gene, resting on 6 matching bases. The nucleotide sequence reads TGCGCCAGCAGCTTAGGCGGGGCCTCCTACAATGAGCAGTTCTTC. It codes for CASSLGGASYNEQFF. The entire variable domain, with the stretches around the CDR3 drawn from the reference TRBV5-1 and TRBJ2-1 proteins, is KAGVTQTPRYLIKTRGQQVTLSCSPISGHRSVSWYQQTPGQGLQFLFEYFSETQRNKGNFPGRFSGRQFSNSRSEMNVSTLELGDSALYLCASSLGGASYNEQFFGPGTRLTVL.